This TCR beta chain appears in the sequencing data of a study of T cell repertoires in cytomegalovirus infection. Overall study context: Public TCR beta signature analysis indicated the presence of both CMV infection and matching HLA type.

This clonotype was recorded once. No antigen is known for it. Whole-study findings and limits: Public TCR beta family frequency separated CMV-and-HLA carriers, including in an independent cohort.

The J segment lost 5 bases and the V segment lost 4 bases, leaving 3 bases of the junction unmatched. There are 14 residues in the CDR3. The germline gives CDR1 SGDLS, CDR2 YYNGEE. TCRdb itself ran the reads through MiXCR, one entry per CDR3 protein. Of 160,000 or so distinct CDR3 sequences listed, 20% to 25% are singletons. The receptor was derived from a human donor in good health (CMV status not recorded). Some clones in this sample may be carry-over from other donors' samples. The specimen sequenced was PBMCs. The chain employs TRBV9 and TRBJ2-1, with 10 bases that match TRBD2. CDR3 region: CASSQAGGDNEQFF. DNA of the CDR3: TGTGCCAGCAGCCAAGCGGGGGGGGACAATGAGCAGTTCTTC. Combining the CDR3 with reference TRBV9 and TRBJ2-1 gives the whole variable domain DSGVTQTPKHLITATGQRVTLRCSPRSGDLSVYWYQQSLDQGLQFLIQYYNGEERAKGNILERFSAQQFPDLHSELNLSSLELGDSALYFCASSQAGGDNEQFFGPGTRLTVL.